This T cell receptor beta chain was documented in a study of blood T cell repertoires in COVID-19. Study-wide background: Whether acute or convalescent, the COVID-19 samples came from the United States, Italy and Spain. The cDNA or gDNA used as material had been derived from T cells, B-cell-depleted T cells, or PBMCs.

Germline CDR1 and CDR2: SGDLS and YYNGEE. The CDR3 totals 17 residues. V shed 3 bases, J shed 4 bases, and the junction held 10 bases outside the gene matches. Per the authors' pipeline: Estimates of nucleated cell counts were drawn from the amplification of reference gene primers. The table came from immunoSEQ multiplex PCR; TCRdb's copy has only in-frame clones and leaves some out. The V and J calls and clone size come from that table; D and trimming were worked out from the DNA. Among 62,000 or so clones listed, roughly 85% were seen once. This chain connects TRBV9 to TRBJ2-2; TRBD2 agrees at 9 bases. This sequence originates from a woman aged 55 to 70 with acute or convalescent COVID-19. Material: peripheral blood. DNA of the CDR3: TGTGCCAGCAGCGGTAGCGGGGGCCCGAGGGTCACCGGGGAGCTGTTTTTT. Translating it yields CASSGSGGPRVTGELFF.